The clone carrying this T cell receptor beta chain was recorded at least ten times. Clones were read by immunoSEQ multiplex PCR, and TCRdb kept only the in-frame ones, dropping some. This sample has 120,000 to 150,000 clones, with just under 85% found just once. These data come from a study of blood T cell repertoires in COVID-19. In the study overall: COVID-19 samples from acute and convalescent phases originated in the United States, Italy and Spain.

This CDR3 comprises 18 residues. V dropped 11 bases and J dropped 0; count of bases not matched to a gene: 18. Looked up from germline, CDR1 is SGHAT and CDR2 is FQNNGV. The V and J genes are TRBV11-2 and TRBJ2-7; 11 nucleotides align to TRBD1. Input material: PBMCs or T cells enriched from blood (not recorded which). This clonotype originated in a woman in her 40s who had recovered from COVID-19. Here the CDR3 reads CASSGTGGWRGHSYEQYF. The CDR3 DNA follows: TGTGCCTCCTCGGGGACAGGGGGATGGCGGGGGCACTCCTACGAGCAGTACTTC.